This TCR beta chain comes out of a study of cytomegalovirus exposure and HLA in healthy donors. Overall study findings and caveats: In a later analysis, CMV-associated beta chains were mostly HLA-associated, it appeared.

On this clone itself: No antigen is known for it.

In the PCR, 60 Vbeta and 13 Jbeta primers were used. Libraries were prepared by immunoSEQ multiplex PCR; TCRdb keeps only in-frame clonotypes and omits some of them. The sample shows over 95,000 clones, under 85% of them seen only once. Germline loops: CDR1 SGHAT, CDR2 FQNNGV. The CDR3 sequence is 14 residues long. V was clipped by 5 bases and J by 7 bases; unmatched bases: 10. Sequenced input: PBMCs. The V and J genes are TRBV11-2 and TRBJ2-7, with 8 bases matching TRBD1. This receptor was obtained from a middle-aged man in good health and CMV-seropositive. CDR3 amino acids: CASSRGTGAREQYF. CDR3 coding DNA: TGTGCCAGCAGCCGTGGGACAGGCGCTAGGGAGCAGTACTTC.